This TCR beta chain stems from a study of cytomegalovirus exposure and HLA in healthy donors. This CDR3 is 16 amino acids long. The germline gives CDR1 SGHTA, CDR2 FQGNSA. Trimming shortened V by 2 bases and J by 5 bases, and 19 bases separated the two germline ends. This PCR relied on a set of 60 Vbeta primers and 13 Jbeta primers. The assay was immunoSEQ multiplex PCR, and TCRdb's table has in-frame clones only and misses some. This sample has roughly 98,000 clones, with roughly 79% found just once. Sequenced sample: PBMCs. The receptor was isolated from a female donor in good health and CMV-seropositive. The chain employs TRBV7-2 and TRBJ2-7; TRBD2 is a possible D gene (6 bases). This chain's CDR3 is CASSLFRWPSGDEQYF. The CDR3 DNA is TGTGCCAGCAGCTTATTTAGGTGGCCTTCGGGGGACGAGCAGTACTTC.